One sample yielded the 21 T cell receptor beta chains listed below, sequenced in a study of technical replicates of blood from several donors. Clones were read by immunoSEQ multiplex PCR, and TCRdb kept only the in-frame ones, dropping some. Of about 93,000 clones listed, 95% are singletons. Sample: T cells isolated from PBMCs. The receptors shown here come from a human donor in good health.

The rearrangement links TRBV29-1 to TRBJ1-1, with TRBD1 as a possible D gene (5 bases). Deletions cut 4 bases from V and 0 bases from J, with 9 bases between. CDR3 length: 13 residues. Germline V CDR1 and CDR2: SQVTM, ANQGSEA. CDR3 amino acids: CSVVRGLNTEAFF. The CDR3 DNA follows: TGCAGCGTTGTAAGGGGCCTGAACACTGAAGCTTTCTTT. The full variable domain, completed using reference TRBV29-1 and TRBJ1-1, is SAVISQKPSRDICQRGTSLTIQCQVDSQVTMMFWYRQQPGQSLTLIATANQGSEATYESGFVIDKFPISRPNLTFSTLTVSNMSPEDSSIYLCSVVRGLNTEAFFGQGTRLTVV.

The genes are TRBV5-1 and TRBJ2-7, with 7 bases that match TRBD2. CDR3 length: 12 amino acids. Germline V gives CDR1 SGHRS, CDR2 YFSETQ. J gave up 5 bases and V 7 bases, and 6 bases lay outside the gene matches. The CDR3 is CASGRGSDEQYF. The CDR3 DNA is TGCGCCAGCGGGAGGGGTTCGGACGAGCAGTACTTC.

The chain combines TRBV6-5 with TRBJ1-4; D perhaps matches TRBD1 (5 bases). Germline values: CDR1 MNHEY, CDR2 SVGAGI. Trimming took 3 bases from V and 7 from J, leaving 12 bases between them. This CDR3 contains 14 residues. The CDR3 is CASSYSRGAEKLFF. In DNA, the CDR3 is TGTGCCAGCAGTTATTCCCGCGGGGCTGAAAAACTGTTTTTT.

V is TRBV7-2 and J is TRBJ1-1; D gene uncertain. This CDR3 has 13 amino acids. Per the germline V gene, CDR1 is SGHTA and CDR2 is FQGNSA. The germline V and J ends were trimmed by 5 bases and 10 bases, with 17 bases remaining between them. The CDR3 nucleotides read TGTGCCAGCAGCCCCTGGGAGGCGACGGGAGCTTTCTTT. Amino acids: CASSPWEATGAFF.

The J gene is TRBJ1-6, the V gene TRBV10-3; D call uncertain. Trimming took off 6 bases at V and 9 bases at J, with 15 bases between the two ends. The CDR3 consists of 14 residues. Germline-derived CDR1 and CDR2 are ENHRY and SYGVKD. CDR3 residues: CAIRAGLDGSPLHF. Here the CDR3 DNA reads TGTGCCATCAGGGCCGGGTTGGATGGTTCACCCCTCCACTTT.

CDR3 protein: CASSLIPNGYNEQFF. The CDR3 DNA sequence: TGTGCCAGCAGTTTAATTCCTAACGGCTACAATGAGCAGTTCTTC. This sequence joins TRBV27 and TRBJ2-1; the D is unclear. The CDR3 has 15 residues. CDR1 and CDR2 (germline): MNHEY, SMNVEV (reference sequence). V lost 2 bases and J 3 bases, leaving 11 bases between the germline ends.

The chain employs TRBV5-5 and TRBJ2-4; TRBD1 agrees at 12 bases. From germline, CDR1 is SGHKS and CDR2 YYEKEE (reference sequence). Trimming at V came to 3 bases and at J to 8 bases, leaving 3 bases not matched to a gene. The CDR3 spans 14 residues. In nucleotides, the CDR3 is TGTGCCAGCAGCTGGGGACAGGGGGCGGACATTCAGTACTTC. It specifies CASSWGQGADIQYF.

Comment on this clone: This specimen includes other DNA sequences encoding the same CDR3. V and J are TRBV5-4 and TRBJ2-1; no reliable D call. The germline V gene has CDR1 SGHNT and CDR2 YYREEE (reference sequence). This CDR3 is built from 15 residues. V was trimmed by 0 bases and J by 4 bases, leaving 11 bases between them. DNA for the CDR3: TGTGCCAGCAGCTTGGACAGAACGACGTACAATGAGCAGTTCTTC. Its protein is CASSLDRTTYNEQFF.

This chain joins TRBV30 and TRBJ2-1; 11 positions agree with TRBD1. V lost 5 bases to trimming and J lost 14 bases; unmatched junction nucleotides: 14. CDR1 GTSNPN and CDR2 SVGIG come from the germline V gene (reference sequence). The CDR3 length is 14 residues. CDR3 protein: CAWALKGQGGKEFF. The DNA of the CDR3 is TGTGCCTGGGCCCTAAAGGGACAGGGGGGAAAGGAGTTCTTC.

The V gene is TRBV6-5, the J gene TRBJ1-2; D is possibly TRBD1 (5 bases). V lost 2 bases and J lost 10, with 17 bases in between. CDR3 size: 14 residues. CDR1 is MNHEY, CDR2 SVGAGI, per germline. In DNA, the CDR3 is TGTGCCAGCAGTTACGGTGGGGCCGGCCCTCTCTACACCTTC. Its protein product is CASSYGGAGPLYTF.

The chain recombines TRBV18 with TRBJ2-3; 11 bases map to TRBD2. Germline CDR1 is KGHSH and CDR2 is LQKENI. The CDR3 extends over 16 amino acids. V lost 3 bases, J lost 0 bases, and 2 bases stayed unmatched. The CDR3 DNA reads TGTGCCAGCTCACCCCGACTAGCGGGGAGCACAGATACGCAGTATTTT. This encodes CASSPRLAGSTDTQYF. Full variable domain (remainder filled in from reference TRBV18 and TRBJ2-3): NAGVMQNPRHLVRRRGQEARLRCSPMKGHSHVYWYRQLPEEGLKFMVYLQKENIIDESGMPKERFSAEFPKEGPSILRIQQVVRGDSAAYFCASSPRLAGSTDTQYFGPGTRLTVL.

The rearrangement links TRBV5-1 to TRBJ1-4; 8 bases map to TRBD1. The V segment lost 4 bases and the J segment 5 bases; nucleotides outside the gene matches: 7. The CDR3 extends over 15 amino acids. The V gene's germline CDR1 is SGHRS and CDR2 YFSETQ. The CDR3 is CASSGGTGANEKLFF. Here the CDR3 DNA reads TGCGCCAGCAGCGGGGGGACAGGCGCAAATGAAAAACTGTTTTTT.

The table lists this clone with a count of one. V and J are TRBV15 and TRBJ2-2; D not certain. V lost 1 base and J lost 0, with 6 bases in between. The germline gives CDR1 LNHNV, CDR2 YYDKDF (reference sequence). The CDR3 is made up of 15 amino acids. Written as DNA, the CDR3 is TGTGCCACCAGCAGAGTGCGGACGAACACCGGGGAGCTGTTTTTT. The encoded protein is CATSRVRTNTGELFF.

This rearrangement joins TRBV6-1 to TRBJ2-3; 7 bases map to TRBD2. The CDR3 spans 15 residues. The germline V gene has CDR1 MNHNS and CDR2 SASEGT. The ends lost 4 bases at V and 2 bases at J; junction bases unmatched: 6. The CDR3 protein is CASSVGLAVTDTQYF. CDR3 nucleotide sequence: TGTGCCAGCAGTGTCGGGCTAGCGGTCACAGATACGCAGTATTTT.

The rearrangement uses TRBV13 and TRBJ1-1, with TRBD1 as a possible D gene (6 bases). This CDR3 region has 13 residues. Trimming took off 5 bases at V and 3 bases at J, with 10 bases between the two ends. CDR1 PRHDT and CDR2 FYEKMQ come from the germline V gene (reference sequence). The DNA of the CDR3 is TGTGCCAGCAGCCTACAGGGCCACACTGAAGCTTTCTTT. Protein product: CASSLQGHTEAFF.

This clone was found once. The CDR3 here is CASNFAGTGNQPQHF. For the CDR3, the DNA is TGTGCCAGCAACTTCGCCGGGACAGGGAATCAGCCCCAGCATTTT. This chain joins TRBV28 and TRBJ1-5, with 9 bases that match TRBD1. V trimming: 7 bases; J trimming: 4 bases; junction bases outside the gene matches: 8. This CDR3 comprises 15 residues. Germline V gene sequence: CDR1 MDHEN, CDR2 SYDVKM.

This chain connects TRBV7-8 to TRBJ2-3; maybe TRBD1 (5 bases). V was clipped by 5 bases and J by 0 bases, with 15 bases between them. The CDR3 length is 16 residues. Germline assignment: CDR1 SGHVS and CDR2 FQNEAQ. CDR3 in DNA: TGTGCCAGCAGCCGGCAGGGCCTCAGAAGCACAGATACGCAGTATTTT. As protein: CASSRQGLRSTDTQYF.

The chain joins TRBV29-1 to TRBJ2-6; tentatively, D is TRBD1 (6 bases). The germline gives CDR1 SQVTM, CDR2 ANQGSEA. The V end was cut by 3 bases, the J end by 1 base, with 19 bases between. The CDR3 spans 18 residues. This chain's CDR3 is CSVEDRVSRWSGANVLTF. As DNA, the CDR3 is TGCAGCGTTGAGGACAGAGTTTCGAGGTGGTCTGGGGCCAACGTCCTGACTTTC.

The chain employs TRBV30 and TRBJ1-4; 9 bases match TRBD1. CDR1 is GTSNPN and CDR2 is SVGIG in the germline V gene (reference sequence). The ends lost 2 bases at V and 5 bases at J; junction bases unmatched: 6. The length of the CDR3 is 15 residues. The CDR3: CAWSSQTGGNEKLFF. The CDR3 DNA reads as TGTGCCTGGAGTTCCCAGACAGGGGGGAATGAAAAACTGTTTTTT.

The V and J genes are TRBV4-1 and TRBJ1-2; D possibly corresponds to TRBD1 (6 bases). The V end was cut by 4 bases, the J end by 4 bases, with 22 bases between. This CDR3 is built from 17 residues. Per the germline V gene, CDR1 is MGHRA and CDR2 is YSYEKL. CDR3 DNA: TGCGCCAGCAGCCGGGAGCCGGGACACCTAGCAGGCTATGGCTACACCTTC. Its protein product is CASSREPGHLAGYGYTF.

The V call is TRBV7-6, the J call TRBJ2-1; D uncertain. This CDR3 spans 15 amino acids. The ends were cut back, 4 bases at V and 1 base at J, with 11 bases in the middle. Germline assignment: CDR1 SGHVS and CDR2 FNYEAQ. CDR3 region: CASSSRSKSYNEQFF. In nucleotides, the CDR3 is TGTGCCAGCAGCTCACGTAGTAAATCCTACAATGAGCAGTTCTTC.